Detailed here is one T cell receptor (beta chain). Deletions cut 7 bases from V and 2 bases from J, with 11 bases between. Germline values: CDR1 SQVTM, CDR2 ANQGSEA. This CDR3 comprises 12 residues. This entry comes from a study of blood T cell repertoires in COVID-19. The wider study: T cells, B-cell-depleted T cells, or PBMCs supplied cDNA or gDNA.

Profiled with immunoSEQ multiplex PCR; TCRdb holds only in-frame clones, not every one. The top ten hold under 4.5% of the sample, which has roughly 350,000 clones, around nine tenths seen once. Source material: peripheral blood. This chain joins TRBV29-1 and TRBJ1-1, with D maybe TRBD1 (6 bases). This TCR came from a woman aged 50 to 60 with active or convalescent COVID-19. The CDR3 sequence: CSATGFNTEAFF. The DNA of the CDR3 is TGCAGCGCAACAGGGTTTAACACTGAAGCTTTCTTT.